The 24 T cell receptor beta chains listed next were all sequenced from one sample in a study of T cell clonotyping in hematopoietic cell transplantation (dated by TCRdb to the early 2020s). Library preparation used the immunoSEQ multiplex PCR assay. The table was pulled from immuneACCESS by TCRdb, which kept in-frame rearrangements only. Such tables lose some clones; where checked, under half of the loss comes from unresolved V genes, and the rest has no known cause. In this sample the table shows thousands of clones, around four fifths of which occur a single time. The ten largest account for under 35% of the sample. Read against the paper, the sample's time point label means: 100 days after allo-HCT. Sequenced material: PBMCs, taken 100 days after allogeneic stem cell transplant. The receptors derive from a male patient in his fifties or sixties who had an allogeneic stem cell transplant from an unrelated donor, so the T cells may come from the graft donor. Some clones in this sample may be carry-over from other donors' samples.

The CDR3 sequence: CASSPPTAGVGETQYF. As DNA, the CDR3 is TGCGCCAGCAGCCCCCCGACGGCGGGAGTAGGAGAGACCCAGTACTTC. V gene TRBV5-1 combines with J gene TRBJ2-5; 7 bases map to TRBD2. The germline gives CDR1 SGHRS, CDR2 YFSETQ. There are 16 residues in the CDR3. The junction had 13 bases not matched to a gene; V was cut back by 4 bases and J by 4 bases.

This clone has only a few counts. The J gene is TRBJ1-5, the V gene TRBV28; D is ambiguous. Germline V gives CDR1 MDHEN, CDR2 SYDVKM. CDR3 length: 15 amino acids. Trimming stripped 2 bases from V and 7 bases from J, with 15 bases between. In DNA, the CDR3 is TGTGCCAGCAGTTTAATTGGTGGCCTACGGCAGCCCCAGCATTTT. Its protein product is CASSLIGGLRQPQHF.

Only a few counts were recorded for this clone. V gene TRBV5-6 combines with J gene TRBJ1-2; no clear D. Germline CDR1 is SGHDT and CDR2 is YYEEEE. Trimming stripped 0 bases from V and 7 bases from J, with 7 bases between. The CDR3 runs 12 residues. DNA for the CDR3: TGTGCCAGCAGCTTGGTACAAGTTGGCTACACCTTC. It is translated as CASSLVQVGYTF.

This chain connects TRBV28 to TRBJ2-3; 7 bases are shared with TRBD1. The V gene's germline CDR1 is MDHEN and CDR2 SYDVKM. After removal of 1 base from V and 15 bases from J, the junction contained 7 bases not matched to a gene. The CDR3 loop spans 12 amino acids. CDR3 region: CASSLSRQGRYF. CDR3 DNA: TGTGCCAGCAGTTTATCGCGACAGGGTCGTTATTTT.

The rearrangement uses TRBV30 and TRBJ1-1; D is unresolved. V was trimmed by 2 bases and J by 6 bases, leaving 13 bases between them. The CDR3 consists of 13 residues. CDR1 is GTSNPN, CDR2 SVGIG, per germline (reference sequence). CDR3 protein: CAWSPYLGAEAFF. The CDR3 coding sequence is TGTGCCTGGAGTCCCTATTTAGGTGCTGAAGCTTTCTTT.

CDR3 loop: CASSMGQGTYEQYF. The CDR3, as DNA: TGTGCCAGCTCTATGGGACAGGGGACCTACGAGCAGTACTTC. The V and J genes are TRBV14 and TRBJ2-7, with 10 bases aligning to TRBD1. Trimming took 8 bases from V and 2 from J; bases not matched to a gene: 6. The CDR3 consists of 14 residues. Germline-derived CDR1 and CDR2 are SGHDN and FVKESK.

The rearrangement uses TRBV25-1 and TRBJ2-1, with 9 bases identical to TRBD2. This CDR3 has 14 amino acids. J lost 4 bases, V lost 8 bases, and 6 bases had no gene match. CDR1 is MGHDK and CDR2 is SYGVNS in the germline V gene. The CDR3 loop is CASGLAGFYNEQFF. Written as DNA, the CDR3 is TGTGCCAGCGGGCTAGCGGGGTTTTACAATGAGCAGTTCTTC. Supplemented by reference TRBV25-1 and TRBJ2-1, the full variable domain reads EADIYQTPRYLVIGTGKKITLECSQTMGHDKMYWYQQDPGMELHLIHYSYGVNSTEKGDLSSESTVSRIRTEHFPLTLESARPSHTSQYLCASGLAGFYNEQFFGPGTRLTVL.

The chain couples TRBV29-1 to TRBJ1-1; the D gene is possibly TRBD1 (5 bases). Between the trimmed V and J ends, which lost 4 bases and 1 base, there was a span of 13 bases. The length of the CDR3 is 14 residues. Germline V gene data show CDR1 as SQVTM and CDR2 as ANQGSEA. CDR3 nucleotides: TGCAGCGTTGTAGGGGCCAGAGGGAACACTGAAGCTTTCTTT. This codes for CSVVGARGNTEAFF.

This chain joins TRBV27 and TRBJ1-1, with D possibly TRBD1 on 5 matching bases. This CDR3 spans 14 amino acids. The germline V and J ends were trimmed by 6 bases and 5 bases, with 16 bases remaining between them. Germline V gene data show CDR1 as MNHEY and CDR2 as SMNVEV (reference sequence). As DNA, the CDR3 is TGTGCCAGCAGGCGGACACACGGGCGGACTGAAGCTTTCTTT. It specifies CASRRTHGRTEAFF.

The chain is built from TRBV29-1 and TRBJ2-7; 8 bases map to TRBD2. The CDR3 sequence is 16 residues long. Germline V gene sequence: CDR1 SQVTM, CDR2 ANQGSEA. Trimming removed 4 bases from V and 4 bases from J; junction bases left unmatched: 15. CDR3 amino acids: CSVGGAKRGGIYEQYF. The CDR3 DNA is TGCAGCGTTGGCGGCGCGAAACGGGGGGGTATATACGAGCAGTACTTC.

This clone turned up a few times. This chain connects TRBV5-1 to TRBJ2-7, with TRBD2 identical over 8 bases. CDR1 and CDR2 (germline): SGHRS, YFSETQ. This CDR3 contains 14 residues. The V gene end was trimmed by 0 bases and the J gene end by 5 bases; junction bases not matched to a gene: 4. CDR3 in amino acids: CASSLDGRVNEQYF. The DNA of the CDR3 is TGCGCCAGCAGCTTGGACGGGAGGGTAAACGAGCAGTACTTC. The full variable domain, its missing parts supplied by reference TRBV5-1 and TRBJ2-7, is KAGVTQTPRYLIKTRGQQVTLSCSPISGHRSVSWYQQTPGQGLQFLFEYFSETQRNKGNFPGRFSGRQFSNSRSEMNVSTLELGDSALYLCASSLDGRVNEQYFGPGTRLTVT.

The chain has TRBV5-1 and TRBJ1-1; D might be TRBD1 (5 bases). The CDR3 length is 12 residues. Germline V gene sequence: CDR1 SGHRS, CDR2 YFSETQ. Trimming left V 2 bases short and J 7 bases short, with 9 bases between. The CDR3 here is CASSFSGGEAFF. The CDR3 DNA reads as TGCGCCAGCAGCTTCTCCGGGGGTGAAGCTTTCTTT.

The rearrangement uses TRBV5-6 and TRBJ2-1; 8 bases align to TRBD2. The length of the CDR3 is 16 residues. V lost 2 bases, J lost 0 bases, and 4 bases stayed unmatched. The V gene's germline CDR1 is SGHDT and CDR2 YYEEEE. The DNA of the CDR3 is TGTGCCAGCAGCTTCGGCGGGGGGAACTCCTACAATGAGCAGTTCTTC. Translating it yields CASSFGGGNSYNEQFF.

The chain has TRBV4-2 and TRBJ1-2; D gene uncertain. The CDR3 totals 14 residues. V dropped 2 bases and J dropped 4 bases, with 11 bases sitting between them. CDR1 LGHNA and CDR2 YNFKEQ come from the germline V gene. CDR3 sequence: CASSQSIPGYGYTF. The CDR3 DNA follows: TGTGCCAGCAGCCAATCAATCCCGGGCTATGGCTACACCTTC.

This chain links TRBV30 with TRBJ1-6; 8 bases are shared with TRBD1. Trimming removed 3 bases from V and 5 bases from J; junction bases left unmatched: 6. The CDR3 totals 15 residues. Germline assignment: CDR1 GTSNPN and CDR2 SVGIG (reference sequence). CDR3 nucleotides: TGTGCCTGGAGGAGGACAGGGACGGATAATTCACCCCTCCACTTT. Translating it yields CAWRRTGTDNSPLHF.

This rearrangement joins TRBV19 to TRBJ1-1; D is perhaps TRBD1 (5 bases). V dropped 7 bases and J dropped 5 bases, with 11 bases sitting between them. This CDR3 comprises 12 residues. CDR1 and CDR2 (germline): LNHDA, SQIVND (reference sequence). The CDR3 DNA is TGTGCCAGTAATCCGGGGGGAACTGAAGCTTTCTTT. This gives the protein CASNPGGTEAFF.

V gene TRBV5-6 combines with J gene TRBJ2-7; TRBD2 matches at 12 bases. V lost 4 bases and J lost 2; bases outside the gene matches: 10. Germline CDR1 reads SGHDT; CDR2 reads YYEEEE. The CDR3 runs 17 residues. The CDR3 DNA reads as TGTGCCAGCAGCGAAGCCCAACTAGCGGGAGGCCCCTACGAGCAGTACTTC. Translated, it gives CASSEAQLAGGPYEQYF.

In regard to this clone: One end of the junction is discordant with germline, which a read error may explain. The chain links TRBV25-1 to TRBJ1-4, with 10 bases aligning to TRBD1. Germline CDR1 and CDR2: MGHDK and SYGVNS. The CDR3 is 12 residues long. The CDR3: CASSDRTGGVNF. CDR3 DNA: TGTGCCAGCAGTGACAGGACAGGGGGAGTGAATTTT.

The V and J genes are TRBV5-8 and TRBJ2-1; 13 nucleotides match TRBD2. J lost 2 bases, V lost 4 bases, and 6 bases had no gene match. CDR1 and CDR2 from the germline V gene are SGHTS and YDEGEE. The CDR3 loop spans 17 amino acids. CDR3 amino acids: CASSQGLAGLAYNEQFF. DNA of the CDR3: TGTGCCAGCAGCCAGGGACTAGCGGGGTTGGCCTACAATGAGCAGTTCTTC.

For the CDR3, the DNA is TGTGCCAGCAGTCAACAGGGGGCAGTTTTTGATACGCAGTATTTT. Its translation: CASSQQGAVFDTQYF. This chain connects TRBV28 to TRBJ2-3, with 9 bases identical to TRBD1. The CDR3 is made up of 15 amino acids. Germline CDR1 and CDR2: MDHEN and SYDVKM. V lost 5 bases and J lost 6; bases outside the gene matches: 9. Drawing the rest from reference TRBV28 and TRBJ2-3, the complete variable domain is DVKVTQSSRYLVKRTGEKVFLECVQDMDHENMFWYRQDPGLGLRLIYFSYDVKMKEKGDIPEGYSVSREKKERFSLILESASTNQTSMYLCASSQQGAVFDTQYFGPGTRLTVL.

The chain joins TRBV6-5 to TRBJ1-1; D unresolved. The V gene's germline CDR1 is MNHEY and CDR2 SVGAGI. V lost 1 base and J lost 5, with 8 bases in between. The CDR3 loop spans 13 amino acids. The CDR3 DNA sequence: TGTGCCAGCAGTTACTTCGGAAGAACTGAAGCTTTCTTT. It encodes CASSYFGRTEAFF.

The rearrangement joins TRBV2 to TRBJ2-5; TRBD1 agrees at 7 bases. The V segment lost 4 bases and the J segment 1 base; nucleotides outside the gene matches: 3. The CDR3 totals 14 residues. Per germline, CDR1 SNHLY and CDR2 FYNNEI. The chain's CDR3 is CASSVRQGQETQYF. In nucleotides, the CDR3 is TGTGCCAGCAGTGTCCGACAGGGCCAAGAGACCCAGTACTTC.

This chain links TRBV11-3 with TRBJ1-6; D not resolved. The CDR3 is made up of 14 amino acids. V lost 1 base and J 9 bases, leaving 10 bases between the germline ends. Germline V gene lookup returns CDR1 SGHNT and CDR2 YENEEA. CDR3 in DNA: TGTGCCAGCAGCTTAGCGTCAGGAGCTTCACCCCTCCACTTT. Translating gives CASSLASGASPLHF.

The rearrangement links TRBV28 to TRBJ2-7; D not certain. From germline, CDR1 is MDHEN and CDR2 SYDVKM. The V end lost 6 bases, the J end lost 6 bases, and 15 bases lay between the germline ends. The CDR3 consists of 13 residues. The CDR3 loop is CASSKDDTGEQYF. The CDR3 DNA follows: TGTGCCAGCAGCAAGGACGACACCGGCGAGCAGTACTTC.